The 32 T cell receptor beta chains given below trace back to one sample, sequenced in a study of blood T cell repertoires in COVID-19. Sequenced by immunoSEQ multiplex PCR; TCRdb stores in-frame clones only, minus some. Of tens of thousands of clones listed, roughly 86% are singletons. The sequencing input was peripheral blood. The receptors were sampled from a man aged 50 to 59 with active COVID-19.

This clone appeared a few times. The chain links TRBV3-1 (or the pseudogene TRBV3-2) to TRBJ1-5; D is unclear. V lost 1 base and J lost 5, with 12 bases in between. This CDR3 is 15 amino acids long. The germline V gene has CDR1 LGHDT and CDR2 YNNKEL (reference sequence). DNA for the CDR3: TGTGCCAGCAGCCAAGTCGTCAGGTCGCATCAGCCCCAGCATTTT. Protein: CASSQVVRSHQPQHF.

This chain uses TRBV19 with TRBJ2-3, with TRBD1 matching over 8 bases. The CDR3 length is 11 residues. Germline CDR1 reads LNHDA; CDR2 reads SQIVND (reference sequence). V shed 11 bases, J shed 5 bases, and the junction held 3 bases outside the gene matches. The CDR3 here is CAGGQVDTQYF. In DNA form, the CDR3 reads TGTGCCGGGGGACAGGTAGATACGCAGTATTTT. Full variable domain (outside the CDR3, taken from reference TRBV19 and TRBJ2-3): DGGITQSPKYLFRKEGQNVTLSCEQNLNHDAMYWYRQDPGQGLRLIYYSQIVNDFQKGDIAEGYSVSREKKESFPLTVTSAQKNPTAFYLCAGGQVDTQYFGPGTRLTVL.

The rearrangement links TRBV9 to TRBJ1-2, with a weak D call TRBD1 (6 bases). Germline assignment: CDR1 SGDLS and CDR2 YYNGEE. V was shortened by 3 bases and J by 7 bases, with 16 bases between the two germline ends. CDR3 length: 14 amino acids. Here the CDR3 DNA reads TGTGCCAGCAGCGCCCTTGGGGGCGGGGGTGGCTACACCTTC. Protein sequence: CASSALGGGGGYTF.

The chain carries TRBV11-3 and TRBJ2-3; D remains unclear. Deletions cut 0 bases from V and 0 bases from J, with 7 bases between. The CDR3 totals 15 residues. Germline V gene lookup returns CDR1 SGHNT and CDR2 YENEEA. The chain's CDR3 is CASSLESGSTDTQYF. As DNA, the CDR3 is TGTGCCAGCAGCTTAGAATCAGGAAGCACAGATACGCAGTATTTT.

The chain carries TRBV18 and TRBJ1-1, with TRBD1 identical over 8 bases. CDR3 length: 16 amino acids. The V segment lost 4 bases and the J segment 1 base; nucleotides outside the gene matches: 8. Looked up from germline, CDR1 is KGHSH and CDR2 is LQKENI. CDR3 sequence (DNA): TGTGCCAGCTCACTCAGGGGGCGGCGGGCGAACACTGAAGCTTTCTTT. This translates into CASSLRGRRANTEAFF.

This clone showed up just once. V and J are TRBV11-2 and TRBJ2-1; 8 bases line up with TRBD2. Germline V gives CDR1 SGHAT, CDR2 FQNNGV. The CDR3 consists of 17 residues. V lost 4 bases to trimming and J lost 7 bases; unmatched junction nucleotides: 15. Here the CDR3 reads CASSSLGAGGRRNEQFF. CDR3 nucleotides: TGTGCCAGCAGCTCCCTAGGTGCGGGAGGCAGACGGAATGAGCAGTTCTTC.

The rearrangement joins TRBV6-8 to TRBJ1-2, with a tentative D call TRBD1 (5 bases). This CDR3 comprises 14 residues. Germline V gene lookup returns CDR1 MNHGY and CDR2 SAAAGT. Trimming stripped 2 bases from V and 4 bases from J, with 11 bases between. The CDR3 protein is CASSYTAGLYGYTF. In DNA form, the CDR3 reads TGTGCCAGCAGTTACACTGCGGGACTCTATGGCTACACCTTC.

The chain employs TRBV6-5 and TRBJ1-1, with TRBD1 matching 7 bases. V was clipped by 6 bases and J by 5 bases; unmatched bases: 9. Germline-derived CDR1 and CDR2 are MNHEY and SVGAGI. The CDR3 length is 14 residues. CDR3 protein: CASRDARDSTEAFF. CDR3 bases: TGTGCCAGCAGGGACGCACGGGACAGTACTGAAGCTTTCTTT.

This clone was seen just once. V usage is TRBV15 and J usage is TRBJ2-2; weak D call: TRBD2 (6 bases). V was shortened by 1 base and J by 1 base, with 10 bases between the two germline ends. Germline assignment: CDR1 LNHNV and CDR2 YYDKDF (reference sequence). The CDR3 totals 16 residues. CDR3 DNA sequence: TGTGCCACCAGCAGAGCGGAGGGGAGGAACACCGGGGAGCTGTTTTTT. This encodes CATSRAEGRNTGELFF. The full variable domain, its missing parts supplied by reference TRBV15 and TRBJ2-2, is DAMVIQNPRYQVTQFGKPVTLSCSQTLNHNVMYWYQQKSSQAPKLLFHYYDKDFNNEADTPDNFQSRRPNTSFCFLDIRSPGLGDTAMYLCATSRAEGRNTGELFFGEGSRLTVL.

This clone has only a few counts. This sequence joins TRBV5-6 and TRBJ2-7; 7 bases map to TRBD2. V dropped 2 bases and J dropped 2; count of bases not matched to a gene: 7. CDR3 size: 15 residues. CDR1 is SGHDT, CDR2 YYEEEE, per germline. CDR3 protein: CASSLGREFTYEQYV. The DNA of the CDR3 is TGTGCCAGCAGCTTAGGGCGGGAGTTCACCTACGAGCAGTACGTC.

The V gene is TRBV7-9, the J gene TRBJ2-3; perhaps TRBD2 as D (5 bases). Germline V gene sequence: CDR1 SEHNR, CDR2 FQNEAQ (reference sequence). CDR3 size: 13 residues. Trimming removed 9 bases from V and 4 bases from J, with 14 bases in between. The CDR3 is CASRWAGADTQYF. The CDR3 DNA follows: TGTGCCAGTAGGTGGGCCGGGGCAGATACGCAGTATTTT.

The chain has TRBV19 and TRBJ2-2; D is undetermined. The CDR3 consists of 15 residues. Germline V gene lookup returns CDR1 LNHDA and CDR2 SQIVND (reference sequence). V dropped 3 bases and J dropped 4 bases, with 12 bases sitting between them. The CDR3 DNA follows: TGTGCCAGTAGTATGACCCCACAGTTCACCGGGGAGCTGTTTTTT. It codes for CASSMTPQFTGELFF. Combining the CDR3 with reference TRBV19 and TRBJ2-2 gives the whole variable domain DGGITQSPKYLFRKEGQNVTLSCEQNLNHDAMYWYRQDPGQGLRLIYYSQIVNDFQKGDIAEGYSVSREKKESFPLTVTSAQKNPTAFYLCASSMTPQFTGELFFGEGSRLTVL.

This clone was detected a few times. The rearrangement uses TRBV7-3 and TRBJ2-7, with TRBD2 identical over 12 bases. Germline lookup yields CDR1 SGHTA and CDR2 FQGTGA. V trimming: 8 bases; J trimming: 0 bases; junction bases outside the gene matches: 14. This CDR3 contains 18 residues. CDR3 loop: CASGLGLAGITNSYEQYV. The DNA of the CDR3 is TGTGCCAGCGGCCTCGGACTAGCGGGAATAACTAACTCCTACGAGCAGTACGTC.

This clone was detected only a few times. The rearrangement joins TRBV6-5 to TRBJ1-5, with 7 bases matching TRBD1. The CDR3 has 16 residues. The germline gives CDR1 MNHEY, CDR2 SVGAGI. With 1 base clipped from V and 2 bases from J, the junction kept 5 bases outside the gene matches. The CDR3 region has the DNA TGTGCCAGCAGTTACTACCACGGACAGGGCAATCAGCCCCAGCATTTT. It encodes CASSYYHGQGNQPQHF.

The chain carries TRBV30 and TRBJ1-2, with TRBD1 matching 10 bases. V lost 0 bases and J lost 5; bases outside the gene matches: 3. The germline V gene has CDR1 GTSNPN and CDR2 SVGIG (reference sequence). The CDR3 runs to 14 residues. CDR3 sequence: CAWSVPGQGYGYTF. CDR3 coding DNA: TGTGCCTGGAGTGTCCCGGGACAGGGGTATGGCTACACCTTC.

The V and J genes are TRBV5-4 and TRBJ2-1; D unresolved. The germline gives CDR1 SGHNT, CDR2 YYREEE (reference sequence). V dropped 4 bases and J dropped 8 bases, with 13 bases sitting between them. This CDR3 has 13 residues. CDR3 nucleotide sequence: TGTGCCAGCAGCCAGACGCTCCGGGATGAGCAGTTCTTC. Encoded protein: CASSQTLRDEQFF.

V gene TRBV6-5 combines with J gene TRBJ1-1; D gene uncertain. Per germline, CDR1 MNHEY and CDR2 SVGAGI. The CDR3 contains 13 residues. V lost 7 bases and J 4 bases, leaving 13 bases between the germline ends. CDR3 in amino acids: CASKIGRGTEAFF. The CDR3 coding sequence is TGTGCCAGCAAAATAGGACGGGGCACTGAAGCTTTCTTT.

The rearrangement uses TRBV11-2 and TRBJ1-5, with TRBD1 matching 9 bases. The germline gives CDR1 SGHAT, CDR2 FQNNGV. Trimming at V came to 5 bases and at J to 7 bases, leaving 12 bases not matched to a gene. The CDR3 totals 16 residues. The CDR3: CASSPGTGIPKQPQHF. CDR3 DNA sequence: TGTGCCAGCAGCCCCGGGACAGGGATCCCCAAGCAGCCCCAGCATTTT.

The V call is TRBV18, the J call TRBJ1-2; TRBD1 might be the D (6 bases). This CDR3 comprises 14 residues. The germline V gene encodes CDR1 KGHSH and CDR2 LQKENI. Trimming pared 0 bases from V and 4 bases from J, leaving 9 bases between. DNA for the CDR3: TGTGCCAGCTCACCACCGACAGGACGCTATGGCTACACCTTC. This translates into CASSPPTGRYGYTF.

The genes are TRBV5-4 and TRBJ2-3; perhaps TRBD1 as D (6 bases). The CDR3 totals 15 residues. The V gene lost 0 bases and the J gene lost 0 bases, with 8 bases spanning the gap. Germline CDR1 and CDR2: SGHNT and YYREEE (reference sequence). CDR3 sequence reads: CASSLGQGSTDTQYF. CDR3 nucleotide sequence: TGTGCCAGCAGCTTGGGCCAGGGGAGCACAGATACGCAGTATTTT.

The chain carries TRBV2 and TRBJ1-1; no firm D call. The length of the CDR3 is 15 residues. Trimming pared 7 bases from V and 0 bases from J, leaving 15 bases between. Germline-derived CDR1 and CDR2 are SNHLY and FYNNEI. The CDR3 DNA is TGTGCCAGCAAGTATGAGGGTAACATGAACACTGAAGCTTTCTTT. As protein: CASKYEGNMNTEAFF. Complete variable domain (other parts from reference TRBV2 and TRBJ1-1): EPEVTQTPSHQVTQMGQEVILRCVPISNHLYFYWYRQILGQKVEFLVSFYNNEISEKSEIFDDQFSVERPDGSNFTLKIRSTKLEDSAMYFCASKYEGNMNTEAFFGQGTRLTVV.

The chain has TRBV6-5 and TRBJ1-6; 8 nucleotides agree with TRBD1. V gave up 0 bases and J gave up 8 bases; unmatched junction bases: 3. The length of the CDR3 is 15 residues. Germline loops: CDR1 MNHEY, CDR2 SVGAGI. CDR3: CASSYSGQVYSPLHF. CDR3 coding DNA: TGTGCCAGCAGTTACTCGGGACAGGTTTATTCACCCCTCCACTTT.

The genes are TRBV7-9 and TRBJ2-5, with 8 positions matching TRBD1. Germline-derived CDR1 and CDR2 are SEHNR and FQNEAQ (reference sequence). With V trimmed by 5 bases and J by 4 bases, 9 bases remained unmatched. The CDR3 has 15 amino acids. CDR3 bases: TGTGCCAGCAGCCGGACAGGGTTTGGGGCAGAGACCCAGTACTTC. This gives the protein CASSRTGFGAETQYF.

This clone was observed once. The V call is TRBV7-2, the J call TRBJ1-2, with D unresolved. The CDR3 spans 16 residues. In germline, CDR1 is SGHTA, CDR2 FQGNSA. Trimming stripped 2 bases from V and 0 bases from J, with 13 bases between. CDR3 DNA sequence: TGTGCCAGCAGCTTACAAGAGAGAGATTCTAACTATGGCTACACCTTC. It specifies CASSLQERDSNYGYTF.

Only one count was recorded for this clone. This chain uses TRBV2 with TRBJ2-3, with D possibly matching TRBD1 (6 bases). The CDR3 is made up of 15 amino acids. Germline V gives CDR1 SNHLY, CDR2 FYNNEI. Trimming took 2 bases from V and 4 from J, leaving 13 bases between them. CDR3 coding DNA: TGTGCCAGCAGTGAAAGGGGCAGGGGTCCAGATACGCAGTATTTT. This encodes CASSERGRGPDTQYF.

The chain has TRBV6-4 and TRBJ2-1; possible D gene TRBD1, 5 bases. Between the trimmed V and J ends, which lost 0 bases and 0 bases, there was a span of 9 bases. Per germline, CDR1 MRHNA and CDR2 SNTAGT. CDR3 length: 16 residues. The CDR3 sequence is CASSDSYRSSYNEQFF. The DNA of the CDR3 is TGTGCCAGCAGTGACTCGTACAGGAGCTCCTACAATGAGCAGTTCTTC.

The rearrangement joins TRBV6-1 to TRBJ1-1; no firm D call. V shed 2 bases and J shed 1 base, with 5 bases lying between them. The CDR3 contains 13 residues. Germline CDR1 is MNHNS and CDR2 is SASEGT. This CDR3 reads CASSETRNTEAFF. The CDR3 DNA follows: TGTGCCAGCAGTGAAACGAGGAACACTGAAGCTTTCTTT.

The chain joins TRBV27 to TRBJ2-7; TRBD1 is a possible D gene (5 bases). Germline CDR1 reads MNHEY; CDR2 reads SMNVEV (reference sequence). This CDR3 contains 11 residues. Between the trimmed V and J ends, which lost 5 bases and 7 bases, there was a span of 9 bases. CDR3 in amino acids: CASSHRQEQYF. The CDR3 region has the DNA TGTGCCAGCAGTCATCGACAGGAGCAGTACTTC.

This clone was seen a few times. The chain links TRBV6-5 to TRBJ1-5, with 9 bases aligning to TRBD1. CDR3 length equals 14 residues. The germline CDR1 and CDR2 sequences are MNHEY and SVGAGI. Trimming took 6 bases from V and 5 from J; bases not matched to a gene: 5. CDR3 DNA: TGTGCCAGCAGGCTGGACAGGGGCCATCAGCCCCAGCATTTT. This sequence encodes CASRLDRGHQPQHF.

Here the CDR3 reads CASSQDRGNRGLNTEAFF. In nucleotides, the CDR3 is TGCGCCAGCAGCCAAGATCGCGGAAACAGGGGCCTGAACACTGAAGCTTTCTTT. This chain links TRBV4-3 with TRBJ1-1, with TRBD1 matching over 7 bases. Germline trimming cut 0 bases from V and 0 bases from J; bases unmatched to any gene: 10. Germline CDR1 reads LGHNA; CDR2 reads YSLEER. This CDR3 is built from 18 residues.

There are a few counts of this clone. The chain couples TRBV7-9 to TRBJ1-6; a possible D gene is TRBD1 (6 bases). The CDR3 runs to 15 residues. With 3 bases removed from V and 8 bases from J, the gap between germline ends came to 14 bases. Germline loops: CDR1 SEHNR, CDR2 FQNEAQ (reference sequence). The CDR3 DNA reads TGTGCCAGCAGCTTTCGGGGACAAAACGATTCACCCCTCCACTTT. Translated: CASSFRGQNDSPLHF.

V usage is TRBV19 and J usage is TRBJ2-3, with D unresolved. Per germline, CDR1 LNHDA and CDR2 SQIVND (reference sequence). The CDR3 length is 10 residues. Deletions cut 10 bases from V and 6 bases from J, with 8 bases between. The DNA for the CDR3 is TGTGCCACCTCAGCGGATACGCAGTATTTT. It yields the protein CATSADTQYF.